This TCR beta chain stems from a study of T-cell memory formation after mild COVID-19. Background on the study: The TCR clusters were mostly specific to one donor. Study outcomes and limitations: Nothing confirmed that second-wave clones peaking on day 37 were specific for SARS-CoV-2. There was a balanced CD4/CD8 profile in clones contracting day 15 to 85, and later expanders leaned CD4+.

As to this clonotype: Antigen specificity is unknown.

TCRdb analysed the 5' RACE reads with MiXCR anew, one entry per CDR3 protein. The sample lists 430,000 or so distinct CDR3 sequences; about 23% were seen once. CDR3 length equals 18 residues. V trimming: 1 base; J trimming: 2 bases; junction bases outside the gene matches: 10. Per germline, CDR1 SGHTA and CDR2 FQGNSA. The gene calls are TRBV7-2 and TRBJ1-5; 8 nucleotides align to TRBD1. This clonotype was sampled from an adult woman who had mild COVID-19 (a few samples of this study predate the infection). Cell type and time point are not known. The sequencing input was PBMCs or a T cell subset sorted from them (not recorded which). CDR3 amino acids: CASSLGFPGGEGNQPQHF. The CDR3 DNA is TGTGCCAGCAGCTTAGGTTTCCCAGGGGGCGAGGGCAATCAGCCCCAGCATTTT.